This entry concerns a single T cell receptor beta chain. What it recognizes is unknown. The data derive from a study of T cell responses to AZD1222 COVID-19 vaccine. General study findings and limits: After two AZD1222 doses, spike-specific TCR breadth and depth rose versus day 0. Most donors were white British and more were female, and clonal diversity was possibly underestimated. Spike-wide vaccine-associated CD4 TCRs dominated at 160-218 and 743-854. The study reported that nearly half of spike-specific TCRs target unmutated variant regions.

The V and J ends lost 3 bases and 0 bases, in that order; junction bases with no gene match: 2. CDR1 and CDR2 (germline): GTSNPN, SVGIG (reference sequence). There are 15 residues in the CDR3. Profiling relied on immunoSEQ multiplex PCR, and the TCRdb table lists in-frame clones only, not all of them. Among some 120,000 clones listed, around 90% were seen once. The sample was peripheral blood, taken on day 0 of MenACWY control vaccination. The chain has TRBV30 and TRBJ1-5, with TRBD1 matching 10 bases. This TCR derives from an adult in good health. Here the CDR3 DNA reads TGTGCCTGGAGGGGACAGGGGAATAGCAATCAGCCCCAGCATTTT. Translating it yields CAWRGQGNSNQPQHF.